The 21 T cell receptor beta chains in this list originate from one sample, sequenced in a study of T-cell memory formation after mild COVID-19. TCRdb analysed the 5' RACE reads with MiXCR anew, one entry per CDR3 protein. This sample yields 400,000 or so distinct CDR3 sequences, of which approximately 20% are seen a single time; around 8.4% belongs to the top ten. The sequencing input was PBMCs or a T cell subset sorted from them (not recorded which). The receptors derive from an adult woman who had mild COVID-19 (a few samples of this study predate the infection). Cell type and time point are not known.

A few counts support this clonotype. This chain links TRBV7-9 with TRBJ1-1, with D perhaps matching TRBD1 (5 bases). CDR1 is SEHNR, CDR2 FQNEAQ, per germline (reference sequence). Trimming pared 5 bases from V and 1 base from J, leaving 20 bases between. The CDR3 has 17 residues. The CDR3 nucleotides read TGTGCCAGCAGCCCACGGGGGACCCCTAGCCCGAACACTGAAGCTTTCTTT. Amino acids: CASSPRGTPSPNTEAFF.

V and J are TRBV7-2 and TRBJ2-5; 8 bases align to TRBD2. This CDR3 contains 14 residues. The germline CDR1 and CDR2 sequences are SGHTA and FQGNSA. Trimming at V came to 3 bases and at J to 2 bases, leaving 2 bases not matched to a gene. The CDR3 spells CASSFSGAQETQYF. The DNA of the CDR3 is TGTGCCAGCAGCTTTAGCGGGGCACAAGAGACCCAGTACTTC.

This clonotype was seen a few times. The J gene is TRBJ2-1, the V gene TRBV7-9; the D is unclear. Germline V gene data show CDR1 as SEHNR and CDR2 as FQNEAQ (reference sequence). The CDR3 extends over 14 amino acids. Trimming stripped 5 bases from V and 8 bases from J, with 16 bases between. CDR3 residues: CASSPFVGLDEQFF. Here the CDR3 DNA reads TGTGCCAGCAGCCCTTTCGTAGGGCTAGATGAGCAGTTCTTC.

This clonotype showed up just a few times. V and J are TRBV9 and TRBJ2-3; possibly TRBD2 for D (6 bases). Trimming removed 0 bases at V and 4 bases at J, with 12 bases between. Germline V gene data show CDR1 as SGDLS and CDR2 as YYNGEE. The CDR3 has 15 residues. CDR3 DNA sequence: TGTGCCAGCAGCGTAGAGGATACGGGAGCAGATACGCAGTATTTT. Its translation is CASSVEDTGADTQYF.

CDR3 nucleotides: TGTGCCAGCAGCCTCCAGGCACTTTATAGCAATCAGCCCCAGCATTTT. Protein: CASSLQALYSNQPQHF. The gene calls are TRBV7-2 and TRBJ1-5; D is uncertain. Trimming cost V 5 bases and J 0 bases, with 14 bases left between them. Germline values: CDR1 SGHTA, CDR2 FQGNSA. The CDR3 runs to 16 residues.

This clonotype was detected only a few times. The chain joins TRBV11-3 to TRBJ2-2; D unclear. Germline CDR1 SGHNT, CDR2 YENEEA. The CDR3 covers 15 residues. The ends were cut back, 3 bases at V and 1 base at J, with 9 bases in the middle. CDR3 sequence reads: CASSFGRKNTGELFF. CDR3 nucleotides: TGTGCCAGCAGCTTCGGCAGAAAGAACACCGGGGAGCTGTTTTTT.

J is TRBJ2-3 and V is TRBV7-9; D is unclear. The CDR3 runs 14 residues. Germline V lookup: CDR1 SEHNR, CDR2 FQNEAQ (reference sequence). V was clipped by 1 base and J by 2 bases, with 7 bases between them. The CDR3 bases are TGTGCCAGCAGCTTAGGACAACCCACAGATACGCAGTATTTT. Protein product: CASSLGQPTDTQYF.

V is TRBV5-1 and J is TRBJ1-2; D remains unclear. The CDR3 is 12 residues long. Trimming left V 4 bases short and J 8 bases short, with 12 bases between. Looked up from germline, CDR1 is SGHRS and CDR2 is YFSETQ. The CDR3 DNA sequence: TGCGCCAGCAGCCAGAGACGCGGCGGCTACACCTTC. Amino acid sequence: CASSQRRGGYTF.

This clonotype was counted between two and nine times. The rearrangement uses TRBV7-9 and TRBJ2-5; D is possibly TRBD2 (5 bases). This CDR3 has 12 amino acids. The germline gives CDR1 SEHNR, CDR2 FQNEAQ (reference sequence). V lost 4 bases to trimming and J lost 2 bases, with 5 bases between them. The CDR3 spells CASSWEQETQYF. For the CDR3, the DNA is TGTGCCAGCAGCTGGGAGCAAGAGACCCAGTACTTC.

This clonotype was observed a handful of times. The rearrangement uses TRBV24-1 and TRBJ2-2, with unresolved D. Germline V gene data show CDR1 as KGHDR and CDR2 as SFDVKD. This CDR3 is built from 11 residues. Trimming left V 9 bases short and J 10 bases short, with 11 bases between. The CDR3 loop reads CATDSEAELFF. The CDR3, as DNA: TGTGCCACCGATTCAGAGGCGGAGCTGTTTTTT.

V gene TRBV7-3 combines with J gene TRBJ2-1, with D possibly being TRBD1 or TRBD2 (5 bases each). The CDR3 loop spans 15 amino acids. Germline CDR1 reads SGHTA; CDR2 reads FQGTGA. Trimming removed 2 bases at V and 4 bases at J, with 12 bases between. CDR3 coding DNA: TGTGCCAGCAGCTTATACGTGGGGGAGTACAATGAGCAGTTCTTC. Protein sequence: CASSLYVGEYNEQFF.

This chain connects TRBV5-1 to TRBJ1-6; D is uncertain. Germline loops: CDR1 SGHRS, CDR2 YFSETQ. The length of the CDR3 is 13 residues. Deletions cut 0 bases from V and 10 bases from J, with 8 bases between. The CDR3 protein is CASSLDSRSPLHF. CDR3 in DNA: TGCGCCAGCAGCTTGGACAGTAGGTCACCCCTCCACTTT.

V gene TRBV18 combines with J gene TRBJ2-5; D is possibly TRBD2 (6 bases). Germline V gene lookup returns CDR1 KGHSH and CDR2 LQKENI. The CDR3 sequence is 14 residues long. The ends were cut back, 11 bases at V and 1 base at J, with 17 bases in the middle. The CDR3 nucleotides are TGTGCCGCGGGGCACGGCTTACCCCAAGAGACCCAGTACTTC. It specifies CAAGHGLPQETQYF.

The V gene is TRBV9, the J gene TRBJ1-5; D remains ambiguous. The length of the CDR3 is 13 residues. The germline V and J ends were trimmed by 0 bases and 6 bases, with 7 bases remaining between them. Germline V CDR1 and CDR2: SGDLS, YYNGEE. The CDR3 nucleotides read TGTGCCAGCAGCGTAGATGATAGTCAGCCCCAGCATTTT. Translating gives CASSVDDSQPQHF.

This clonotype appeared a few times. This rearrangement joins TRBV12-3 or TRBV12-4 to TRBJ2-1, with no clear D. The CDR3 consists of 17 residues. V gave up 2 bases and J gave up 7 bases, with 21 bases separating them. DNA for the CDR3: TGTGCCAGCAGTTTAAACCGCGGTTGGACGGGTGATAATGAGCAGTTCTTC. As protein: CASSLNRGWTGDNEQFF.

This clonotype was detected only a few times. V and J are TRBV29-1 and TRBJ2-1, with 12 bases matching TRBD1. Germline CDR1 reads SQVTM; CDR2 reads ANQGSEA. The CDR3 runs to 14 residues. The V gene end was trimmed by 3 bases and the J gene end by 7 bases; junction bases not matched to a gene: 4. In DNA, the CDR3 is TGCAGCGTTGACGGGACAGGGGGCCGGAATGAGCAGTTCTTC. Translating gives CSVDGTGGRNEQFF.

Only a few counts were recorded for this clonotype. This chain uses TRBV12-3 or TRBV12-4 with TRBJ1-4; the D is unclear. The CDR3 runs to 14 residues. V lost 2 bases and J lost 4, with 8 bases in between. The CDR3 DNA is TGTGCCAGCAGTTTACGGCGGAATAATGAAAAACTGTTTTTT. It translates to CASSLRRNNEKLFF.

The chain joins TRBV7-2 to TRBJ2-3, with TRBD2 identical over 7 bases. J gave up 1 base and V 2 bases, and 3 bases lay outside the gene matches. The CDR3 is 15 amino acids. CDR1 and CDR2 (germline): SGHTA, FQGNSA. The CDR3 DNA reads TGTGCCAGCAGCTTACAGCGGGGCGGCACAGATACGCAGTATTTT. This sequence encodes CASSLQRGGTDTQYF.

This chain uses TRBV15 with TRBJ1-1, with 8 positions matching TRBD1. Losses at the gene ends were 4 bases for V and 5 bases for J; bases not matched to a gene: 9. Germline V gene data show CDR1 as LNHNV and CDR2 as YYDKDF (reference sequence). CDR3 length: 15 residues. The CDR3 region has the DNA TGTGCCACCAGCACCCGGGACAGGTCGCCAACTGAAGCTTTCTTT. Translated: CATSTRDRSPTEAFF.

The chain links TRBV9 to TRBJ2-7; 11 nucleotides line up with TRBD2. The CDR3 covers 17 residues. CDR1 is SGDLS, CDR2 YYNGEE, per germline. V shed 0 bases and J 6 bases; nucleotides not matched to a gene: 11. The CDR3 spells CASSVVECLAGGFEQYF. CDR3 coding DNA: TGTGCCAGCAGCGTAGTAGAATGCCTAGCGGGAGGATTCGAGCAGTACTTC.

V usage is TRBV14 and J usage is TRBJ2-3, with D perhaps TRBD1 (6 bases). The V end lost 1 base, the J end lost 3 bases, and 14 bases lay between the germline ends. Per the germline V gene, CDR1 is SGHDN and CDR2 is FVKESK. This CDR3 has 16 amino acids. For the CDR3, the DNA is TGTGCCAGCAGCCAAGGGCGTGGGGGCTGGACAGATACGCAGTATTTT. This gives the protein CASSQGRGGWTDTQYF.